A single T cell receptor (beta chain) is shown here with its context. Cohorts were determined from participant-reported clinical history. After removal of 7 bases from V and 2 bases from J, the junction contained 8 bases not matched to a gene. Germline values: CDR1 SNHLY, CDR2 FYNNEI. The CDR3 is 14 amino acids. The data were taken from a study of blood T cell repertoires in COVID-19. Authors' methods: Amplification of reference gene primers was used by the study to estimate nucleated cell counts. The data were produced by immunoSEQ multiplex PCR, yet TCRdb's version contains in-frame clones alone and is incomplete. The D gene and trimming were derived from the DNA, and the V and J assignments and clone size from that table. The data hold some 200,000 clones, with approximately 75% observed a single time.

Sequenced input: PBMCs or T cells enriched from blood (not recorded which). The clonotype comes from a man in his forties who had recovered from COVID-19. The J gene is TRBJ2-7, the V gene TRBV2; TRBD1 agrees at 7 bases. The CDR3 is CASNQGTDTYEQYF. Written as DNA, the CDR3 is TGTGCCAGCAACCAAGGGACAGATACCTACGAGCAGTACTTC.